These T cell receptor beta chains were read from a single sample in a study of OX40 agonist ivuxolimab in advanced cancers. Produced via immunoSEQ multiplex PCR; TCRdb's table is partial and in-frame only. The table records over 25,000 clones, approximately 80% of them present only once. The material was CD4+ or CD8+ T cells sorted from blood, obtained in a trial of the OX40 agonist ivuxolimab. All receptors derive from an adult with an advanced solid tumor such as melanoma, head and neck, liver or kidney cancer. Each CDR3 is given with its conserved first and last residue. The order of the fields is D gene, V gene, clone size, J gene, CDR3 protein, CDR3 DNA. D genes are given only for firm matches. Clone size, where shown, is once, few, many, or a class for clones that have expanded.

d_call: NA; v_call: TRBV5-4; clone_size: NA; j_call: TRBJ2-2; cdr3_aa: CAGSPGTSNTGELFF; cdr3_nt: TGTGCCGGCAGCCCGGGGACATCGAACACCGGGGAGCTGTTTTTT
d_call: NA; v_call: TRBV11-2; clone_size: NA; j_call: TRBJ2-5; cdr3_aa: CASSLRPDGSLSGAQYF; cdr3_nt: TGTGCCAGCAGCCTCCGGCCGGACGGATCCCTCTCGGGGGCCCAGTACTTC
d_call: TRBD1; v_call: TRBV7-4; clone_size: NA; j_call: TRBJ1-6; cdr3_aa: CASSLTLYRGNSPLHF; cdr3_nt: TGTGCCAGCAGCTTAACGTTGTACAGGGGTAATTCACCCCTCCACTTT
d_call: NA; v_call: TRBV6-5; clone_size: NA; j_call: TRBJ1-1; cdr3_aa: CASITPGHTEAFF; cdr3_nt: TGTGCCAGCATAACCCCGGGGCACACTGAAGCTTTCTTT
d_call: TRBD2; v_call: TRBV13; clone_size: NA; j_call: TRBJ2-4; cdr3_aa: CASSKRTSGGSKNIQYF; cdr3_nt: TGTGCCAGCAGCAAGAGGACTAGCGGGGGGTCGAAAAACATTCAGTACTTC
d_call: NA; v_call: TRBV4-2; clone_size: few; j_call: TRBJ1-2; cdr3_aa: CASSQDSGGNYGYTF; cdr3_nt: TGTGCCAGCAGCCAAGATAGCGGAGGTAACTATGGCTACACCTTC
d_call: NA; v_call: TRBV30; clone_size: once; j_call: TRBJ1-2; cdr3_aa: CAWTQDIYYGYTF; cdr3_nt: TGTGCCTGGACCCAAGACATTTACTATGGCTACACCTTC
d_call: TRBD1; v_call: TRBV6-5; clone_size: NA; j_call: TRBJ1-1; cdr3_aa: CASSYLNPTGEAFF; cdr3_nt: TGTGCCAGCAGTTACTTGAACCCGACAGGGGAAGCTTTCTTT
d_call: NA; v_call: TRBV6-5; clone_size: NA; j_call: TRBJ1-5; cdr3_aa: CASRQQENSNQPQHF; cdr3_nt: TGTGCCAGCAGGCAACAGGAAAATAGCAATCAGCCCCAGCATTTT
d_call: NA; v_call: TRBV28; clone_size: NA; j_call: TRBJ2-7; cdr3_aa: CASSGGTVNFGEQYF; cdr3_nt: TGTGCCAGCAGTGGGGGGACAGTAAATTTCGGCGAGCAGTACTTC
d_call: NA; v_call: TRBV28; clone_size: NA; j_call: TRBJ2-5; cdr3_aa: CASSALLETQYF; cdr3_nt: TGTGCCAGCAGCGCTCTCTTGGAGACCCAGTACTTC
d_call: TRBD1; v_call: TRBV5-8; clone_size: NA; j_call: TRBJ1-2; cdr3_aa: CASSDRGETNYGYTF; cdr3_nt: TGTGCCAGCAGCGACAGGGGAGAAACTAACTATGGCTACACCTTC
d_call: NA; v_call: TRBV27; clone_size: NA; j_call: TRBJ2-1; cdr3_aa: CASSLSQTSYNEQFF; cdr3_nt: TGTGCCAGCAGTTTATCCCAGACATCCTACAATGAGCAGTTCTTC
d_call: NA; v_call: TRBV11-3; clone_size: NA; j_call: TRBJ2-7; cdr3_aa: CASSSTGGYEQYF; cdr3_nt: TGTGCCAGCAGCTCGACCGGAGGCTACGAGCAGTACTTC
d_call: TRBD2; v_call: TRBV2; clone_size: NA; j_call: TRBJ2-7; cdr3_aa: CASRWGGEQYF; cdr3_nt: TGTGCCAGCAGATGGGGGGGCGAGCAGTACTTC
d_call: TRBD2; v_call: TRBV13; clone_size: NA; j_call: TRBJ2-2; cdr3_aa: CASSLRLAYTSGELFF; cdr3_nt: TGTGCCAGCAGCCTCCGACTAGCTTATACCTCCGGGGAGCTGTTTTTT
d_call: TRBD2; v_call: TRBV5-1; clone_size: NA; j_call: TRBJ2-4; cdr3_aa: CASSPDSGVAKNIQYF; cdr3_nt: TGCGCCAGCAGCCCAGATAGCGGGGTAGCCAAAAACATTCAGTACTTC
d_call: TRBD1; v_call: TRBV7-6; clone_size: NA; j_call: TRBJ1-1; cdr3_aa: CASSLVPRGETFF; cdr3_nt: TGTGCCAGCAGCTTAGTTCCCAGGGGGGAAACTTTCTTT
d_call: NA; v_call: TRBV10-3; clone_size: NA; j_call: TRBJ2-1; cdr3_aa: CAISGPQSSYNEQFF; cdr3_nt: TGTGCCATCAGTGGCCCACAGAGCTCCTACAATGAGCAGTTCTTC
d_call: NA; v_call: TRBV5-1; clone_size: NA; j_call: TRBJ1-2; cdr3_aa: CASSLNRLYGYTF; cdr3_nt: TGCGCCAGCAGCTTGAATAGACTCTATGGCTACACCTTC
d_call: NA; v_call: TRBV5-5; clone_size: NA; j_call: TRBJ2-7; cdr3_aa: CASSSAEQGRYEQYF; cdr3_nt: TGTGCCAGCAGCTCAGCAGAACAGGGCCGCTACGAGCAGTACTTC
d_call: NA; v_call: TRBV6-6; clone_size: NA; j_call: TRBJ1-1; cdr3_aa: CASNGRGATMNTEAFF; cdr3_nt: TGTGCCAGCAATGGCCGAGGCGCAACCATGAACACTGAAGCTTTCTTT
d_call: NA; v_call: TRBV7-2; clone_size: NA; j_call: TRBJ1-2; cdr3_aa: CASSLAPGPYDGYTF; cdr3_nt: TGTGCCAGCAGCTTAGCGCCAGGACCTTATGATGGCTACACCTTC
d_call: NA; v_call: TRBV4-1; clone_size: NA; j_call: TRBJ2-1; cdr3_aa: CASSQAGNNEQFF; cdr3_nt: TGCGCCAGCAGCCAAGCAGGGAACAATGAGCAGTTCTTC
d_call: NA; v_call: TRBV6-5; clone_size: once; j_call: TRBJ1-2; cdr3_aa: CASSPGGAYGYTF; cdr3_nt: TGTGCCAGCAGCCCCGGGGGGGCCTATGGCTACACCTTC
d_call: TRBD1; v_call: TRBV4-1; clone_size: NA; j_call: TRBJ1-5; cdr3_aa: CASSQDGTGGNQPQHF; cdr3_nt: TGCGCCAGCAGCCAAGATGGCACAGGGGGCAATCAGCCCCAGCATTTT
d_call: TRBD1; v_call: TRBV7-6; clone_size: NA; j_call: TRBJ2-1; cdr3_aa: CASSLRPGTGTYNEQFF; cdr3_nt: TGTGCCAGCAGCTTGCGGCCCGGGACAGGGACTTACAATGAGCAGTTCTTC
d_call: NA; v_call: TRBV5-1; clone_size: NA; j_call: TRBJ1-5; cdr3_aa: CASSLAKVAGDQPQHF; cdr3_nt: TGCGCCAGCAGCTTGGCCAAGGTGGCAGGGGATCAGCCCCAGCATTTT
d_call: NA; v_call: TRBV5-1; clone_size: NA; j_call: TRBJ2-7; cdr3_aa: CASSFGYEQYF; cdr3_nt: TGCGCCAGCAGCTTCGGCTACGAGCAGTACTTC
d_call: NA; v_call: TRBV9; clone_size: NA; j_call: TRBJ2-1; cdr3_aa: CASSASVVGDEQFF; cdr3_nt: TGTGCCAGCAGCGCCTCTGTTGTTGGGGATGAGCAGTTCTTC
d_call: NA; v_call: TRBV6-5; clone_size: NA; j_call: TRBJ1-2; cdr3_aa: CASSYSQGTGYGYTF; cdr3_nt: TGTGCCAGCAGTTACTCGCAGGGGACGGGCTATGGCTACACCTTC
d_call: TRBD2; v_call: TRBV29-1; clone_size: few; j_call: TRBJ2-3; cdr3_aa: CSVDASGRSGTQYF; cdr3_nt: TGCAGCGTTGATGCTAGCGGGAGGTCTGGTACGCAGTATTTT
d_call: NA; v_call: TRBV6-5; clone_size: NA; j_call: TRBJ1-2; cdr3_aa: CASRVQDGYYGYTF; cdr3_nt: TGTGCCAGCAGGGTACAGGACGGGTATTATGGCTACACCTTC
d_call: NA; v_call: TRBV30; clone_size: NA; j_call: TRBJ1-2; cdr3_aa: CAWTVRVWYGYTF; cdr3_nt: TGTGCCTGGACGGTCAGGGTTTGGTATGGCTACACCTTC
d_call: NA; v_call: TRBV19; clone_size: NA; j_call: TRBJ2-1; cdr3_aa: CATSASVSSYNEQFF; cdr3_nt: TGTGCCACCAGTGCTAGCGTCAGCTCCTACAATGAGCAGTTCTTC
d_call: NA; v_call: TRBV5-4; clone_size: few; j_call: TRBJ2-7; cdr3_aa: CASSDEPSSYEQYF; cdr3_nt: TGTGCCAGCAGCGACGAACCTTCGAGCTACGAGCAGTACTTC
d_call: TRBD2; v_call: TRBV9; clone_size: once; j_call: TRBJ2-7; cdr3_aa: CASSVRASGHATYEQYF; cdr3_nt: TGTGCCAGCAGCGTCCGGGCTAGCGGGCACGCTACCTACGAGCAGTACTTC